These 9 T cell receptor beta chains were sequenced from one sample in a study of TIL therapy for anti-PD-1-resistant metastatic lung cancer. This was the immunoSEQ v3 assay. Sequenced by immunoSEQ multiplex PCR; TCRdb stores in-frame clones only, minus some. Among tens of thousands of clones listed, around 86% were seen once. Time point defined: pre-treatment sample, taken before nivolumab and TIL therapy. Sequenced material: blood, taken at baseline. All receptors derive from a person aged 25-85 years with non-small cell lung cancer.

The chain combines TRBV24-1 with TRBJ2-7; D possibly corresponds to TRBD1 (5 bases). V was shortened by 0 bases and J by 3 bases, with 11 bases between the two germline ends. The CDR3 has 15 residues. The V gene's germline CDR1 is KGHDR and CDR2 SFDVKD. CDR3 nucleotides: TGTGCCACCAGTGATTTGGGGCAGGGCTGCTACGAGCAGTACTTC. It is translated as CATSDLGQGCYEQYF.

The chain combines TRBV15 with TRBJ2-7, with D hard to call. V dropped 1 base and J dropped 7 bases, with 14 bases sitting between them. Germline lookup yields CDR1 LNHNV and CDR2 YYDKDF (reference sequence). This CDR3 region has 14 residues. Written as DNA, the CDR3 is TGTGCCACCAGCAGAGCGACATCGGCGAGGGAGCAGTACTTC. Translated: CATSRATSAREQYF.

V and J are TRBV6-2 or TRBV6-3 and TRBJ1-2, with D perhaps matching TRBD1 (5 bases). V gave up 5 bases and J gave up 6 bases, with 10 bases separating them. The CDR3 length is 12 residues. CDR1 and CDR2 from the germline V gene are MNHEY and SVGEGT. CDR3 DNA: TGTGCCAGCAGTATCTCAGGGAATGGCTACACCTTC. This translates into CASSISGNGYTF.

This chain connects TRBV19 to TRBJ1-3, with 8 bases fitting TRBD1. The junction had 10 bases not matched to a gene; V was cut back by 6 bases and J by 3 bases. In germline, CDR1 is LNHDA, CDR2 SQIVND (reference sequence). The CDR3 runs to 16 residues. The CDR3 sequence is CASRRSQGADGNTIYF. CDR3 bases: TGTGCCAGTAGAAGAAGTCAGGGGGCTGATGGAAACACCATATATTTT.

The rearrangement joins TRBV12-3 or TRBV12-4 to TRBJ2-1; D ambiguous. V lost 4 bases to trimming and J lost 6 bases, with 10 bases between them. The CDR3 sequence is 13 residues long. CDR3 loop: CASSSLQTNEQFF. CDR3 DNA: TGTGCCAGCAGTTCGTTACAGACCAATGAGCAGTTCTTC.

The rearrangement joins TRBV7-2 to TRBJ2-7; D remains unclear. Germline V gives CDR1 SGHTA, CDR2 FQGNSA. The germline V and J ends were trimmed by 5 bases and 3 bases, with 11 bases remaining between them. CDR3 length equals 13 residues. DNA of the CDR3: TGTGCCAGCAGCACCAGTGTCCGCTACGAGCAGTACTTC. Translating gives CASSTSVRYEQYF.

The rearrangement links TRBV4-3 to TRBJ2-3; perhaps D is TRBD1 or TRBD2 (5 bases each). The germline V gene encodes CDR1 LGHNA and CDR2 YSLEER. Trimming took off 0 bases at V and 0 bases at J, with 13 bases between the two ends. This CDR3 region has 17 residues. CDR3 loop: CASSQERDQASTDTQYF. CDR3 DNA: TGCGCCAGCAGCCAAGAGAGGGACCAAGCTAGCACAGATACGCAGTATTTT.

The chain combines TRBV6-6 with TRBJ2-6, with 7 bases aligning to TRBD1. J was trimmed by 4 bases and V by 0 bases; bases with no gene match: 3. Germline-derived CDR1 and CDR2 are MNHNY and SVGAGI (reference sequence). The CDR3 is made up of 16 amino acids. The CDR3 region is CASSYSQGVGANVLTF. The CDR3 DNA reads TGTGCCAGCAGTTACTCCCAGGGGGTCGGGGCCAACGTCCTGACTTTC.

This clone is a singleton in its sample. The chain couples TRBV6-1 to TRBJ1-1, with D unresolved. V lost 3 bases to trimming and J lost 0 bases, with 11 bases between them. Germline V gene lookup returns CDR1 MNHNS and CDR2 SASEGT. CDR3 size: 15 residues. The CDR3 region has the DNA TGTGCCAGCAGTGAGTTGGCATACATGAACACTGAAGCTTTCTTT. Its protein product is CASSELAYMNTEAFF.